This T cell receptor beta chain appears in the sequencing data of a study of identical twins. Study-level results: Abundant beta clonotypes from cord blood bore fewer insertions; memory repertoires lacked this pattern.

TCRdb passed the 5' RACE reads through MiXCR, listing each CDR3 protein once. The table lists 240,000 or so distinct CDR3 sequences, about 10% of them singletons. Healthy Caucasians provided all donations. The CDR3 is made up of 16 amino acids. V lost 6 bases to trimming and J lost 5 bases; unmatched junction nucleotides: 10. Germline CDR1 is MNHNS and CDR2 is SASEGT. There are many counts of this clonotype. The antigen remains undetermined. The genes are TRBV6-1 and TRBJ2-2, with TRBD1 matching over 9 bases. The sample comprised memory T cells sorted from blood. The receptor was derived from a man aged 50-59 years in good health. Here the CDR3 reads CASSPTGQGLTGELFF. The DNA for the CDR3 is TGTGCCAGCAGCCCCACGGGACAGGGTCTTACCGGGGAGCTGTTTTTT.